One and the same sample provided the 15 T cell receptor beta chains below, sequenced in a study of cytotoxic CD8 clonotypes in ibrutinib-treated CLL. Using immunoSEQ multiplex PCR, the repertoire was profiled, and TCRdb retains in-frame clones only, with some absent. The sample lists 130,000 to 150,000 clones; about four fifths were seen once. Material: PBMCs, obtained after 12 months of ibrutinib treatment. The receptors derive from a human donor with chronic lymphocytic leukemia.

The V gene is TRBV7-8, the J gene TRBJ2-2, with D unresolved. The CDR3 has 16 residues. Germline V lookup: CDR1 SGHVS, CDR2 FQNEAQ. Trimming took 4 bases from V and 0 from J, leaving 12 bases between them. CDR3 region: CASSWVARANTGELFF. The CDR3, as DNA: TGTGCCAGCAGCTGGGTTGCGAGAGCGAACACCGGGGAGCTGTTTTTT. Together with reference TRBV7-8 and TRBJ2-2, the CDR3 gives the full variable domain: GAGVSQSPRYKVAKRGQDVALRCDPISGHVSLFWYQQALGQGPEFLTYFQNEAQLDKSGLPSDRFFAERPEGSVSTLKIQRTQQEDSAVYLCASSWVARANTGELFFGEGSRLTVL.

The J gene is TRBJ2-3, the V gene TRBV18; no clear D. Germline-derived CDR1 and CDR2 are KGHSH and LQKENI. V was shortened by 0 bases and J by 2 bases, with 12 bases between the two germline ends. The CDR3 covers 16 residues. CDR3 region: CASSPPLNIHTDTQYF. As DNA, the CDR3 is TGTGCCAGCTCACCACCACTGAATATCCACACAGATACGCAGTATTTT.

The rearrangement joins TRBV6-5 to TRBJ2-1; 12 nucleotides agree with TRBD1. This CDR3 region has 15 residues. The J segment lost 9 bases and the V segment lost 0 bases, leaving 3 bases of the junction unmatched. The germline CDR1 and CDR2 sequences are MNHEY and SVGAGI. CDR3 protein: CASSYSGTGGFEQFF. As DNA, the CDR3 is TGTGCCAGCAGTTACTCTGGGACAGGGGGCTTTGAGCAGTTCTTC.

This chain joins TRBV5-1 and TRBJ1-1; 8 nucleotides match TRBD1. In germline, CDR1 is SGHRS, CDR2 YFSETQ. V lost 4 bases and J lost 11; bases outside the gene matches: 13. This CDR3 is built from 14 residues. Here the CDR3 reads CASSPPGQAVPAFF. Here the CDR3 DNA reads TGCGCCAGCAGCCCCCCGGGACAGGCGGTCCCGGCTTTCTTT.

CDR3 sequence: CASSYSWPVGEAFF. Written as DNA, the CDR3 is TGTGCCAGCAGTTACTCGTGGCCAGTTGGTGAAGCTTTCTTT. This chain joins TRBV6-6 and TRBJ1-1; D uncertain. Trimming removed 0 bases from V and 7 bases from J, with 12 bases in between. The CDR3 is made up of 14 amino acids. Germline V gives CDR1 MNHNY, CDR2 SVGAGI (reference sequence).

This clone was observed a few times. The rearrangement links TRBV30 to TRBJ2-5; no clear D. This CDR3 is 11 amino acids long. In germline, CDR1 is GTSNPN, CDR2 SVGIG (reference sequence). Trimming took 0 bases from V and 5 from J, leaving 4 bases between them. The CDR3 spells CAWSVGETQYF. The CDR3 DNA is TGTGCCTGGAGTGTAGGGGAGACCCAGTACTTC.

The sample holds one count of this clone. This chain connects TRBV7-2 to TRBJ2-7; TRBD2 is a possible D gene (7 bases). The CDR3 length is 13 residues. The germline V and J ends were trimmed by 5 bases and 4 bases, with 12 bases remaining between them. Germline lookup yields CDR1 SGHTA and CDR2 FQGNSA. The DNA for the CDR3 is TGTGCCAGCAGCATAGGGGGGGTATACGAGCAGTACTTC. Its translation is CASSIGGVYEQYF.

The chain joins TRBV29-1 to TRBJ2-3; maybe TRBD2 (6 bases). The CDR3 length is 13 residues. Per the germline V gene, CDR1 is SQVTM and CDR2 is ANQGSEA. Trimming shortened V by 7 bases and J by 3 bases, and 14 bases separated the two germline ends. CDR3 in amino acids: CSARGTYTDTQYF. The CDR3 DNA sequence: TGCAGCGCACGCGGGACGTATACAGATACGCAGTATTTT.

The V gene is TRBV6-1, the J gene TRBJ1-1, with 9 bases aligning to TRBD1. CDR3 length: 14 residues. Germline CDR1 MNHNS, CDR2 SASEGT. The V and J ends lost 3 bases and 3 bases, in that order; junction bases with no gene match: 2. The CDR3 region is CASSEDRGDTEAFF. The CDR3 DNA reads TGTGCCAGCAGTGAGGACAGGGGAGACACTGAAGCTTTCTTT.

The chain joins TRBV19 to TRBJ2-2; D uncertain. The CDR3 totals 14 residues. V dropped 5 bases and J dropped 4 bases, with 11 bases sitting between them. CDR1 LNHDA and CDR2 SQIVND come from the germline V gene (reference sequence). CDR3 DNA: TGTGCCAGTAGTTTAGGGTCCGGCACCGGGGAGCTGTTTTTT. As protein: CASSLGSGTGELFF.

This clone was counted once. The chain employs TRBV27 and TRBJ2-7; tentatively, D is TRBD1 (5 bases). This CDR3 has 15 residues. CDR1 MNHEY and CDR2 SMNVEV come from the germline V gene (reference sequence). Trimming pared 5 bases from V and 4 bases from J, leaving 18 bases between. The CDR3 sequence is CASSIENQGRYEQYF. The CDR3 DNA reads TGTGCCAGCAGTATCGAGAACCAGGGTCGGTACGAGCAGTACTTC.

This clone was found a few times. V and J are TRBV28 and TRBJ1-3; TRBD1 matches at 7 bases. Trimming at V came to 4 bases and at J to 6 bases, leaving 6 bases not matched to a gene. CDR3 size: 14 residues. CDR1 and CDR2 (germline): MDHEN, SYDVKM. The CDR3 nucleotides read TGTGCCAGCAGTTCCTTAGGACAGGCAAACACCATATATTTT. Its translation is CASSSLGQANTIYF.

This rearrangement joins TRBV18 to TRBJ1-1; D is uncertain. The V and J ends lost 4 bases and 4 bases respectively, with 16 bases between them. Germline CDR1 reads KGHSH; CDR2 reads LQKENI. CDR3 length equals 15 residues. CDR3 DNA sequence: TGTGCCAGCTCACGTGGGTCCCCCGGTGCCACTGAAGCTTTCTTT. It is translated as CASSRGSPGATEAFF.

Only one count was recorded for this clone. The J gene is TRBJ2-7, the V gene TRBV7-2; 8 nucleotides line up with TRBD2. J lost 0 bases, V lost 2 bases, and 9 bases had no gene match. The CDR3 runs 17 residues. The germline CDR1 and CDR2 sequences are SGHTA and FQGNSA. The chain's CDR3 is CASSLWREELFSYEQYF. CDR3 bases: TGTGCCAGCAGCTTATGGCGGGAGGAATTATTCTCCTACGAGCAGTACTTC.

Notes on this clone: The junction does not match germline at one end; this may be a read error. This chain joins TRBV15 and TRBJ2-1; D possibly corresponds to TRBD1 (6 bases). Germline CDR1 LNHNV, CDR2 YYDKDF (reference sequence). CDR3 length: 12 amino acids. CDR3: CATSVRGGSRVF. DNA for the CDR3: TGTGCCACCAGCGTTCGAGGGGGATCGCGGGTCTTC.